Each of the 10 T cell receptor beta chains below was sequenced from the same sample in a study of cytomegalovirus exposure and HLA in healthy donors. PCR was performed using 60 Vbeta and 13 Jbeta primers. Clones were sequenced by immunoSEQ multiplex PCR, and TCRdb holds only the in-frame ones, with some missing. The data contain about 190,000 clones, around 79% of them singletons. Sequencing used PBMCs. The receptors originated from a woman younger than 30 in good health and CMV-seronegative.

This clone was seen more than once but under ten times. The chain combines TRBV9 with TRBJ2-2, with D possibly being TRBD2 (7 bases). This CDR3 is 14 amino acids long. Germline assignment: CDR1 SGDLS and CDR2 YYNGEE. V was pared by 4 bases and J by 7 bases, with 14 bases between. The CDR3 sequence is CASSKGGENGELFF. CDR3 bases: TGTGCCAGCAGCAAAGGGGGGGAGAACGGGGAGCTGTTTTTT.

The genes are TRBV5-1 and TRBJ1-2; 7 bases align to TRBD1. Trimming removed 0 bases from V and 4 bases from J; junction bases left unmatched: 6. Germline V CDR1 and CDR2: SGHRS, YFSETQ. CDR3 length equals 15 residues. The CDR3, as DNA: TGCGCCAGCAGCTTGGACAGGGGACCGAGCTATGGCTACACCTTC. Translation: CASSLDRGPSYGYTF.

The CDR3 spells CASRGRDRGNTIYF. In DNA form, the CDR3 reads TGTGCCAGCAGAGGAAGGGACAGGGGAAACACCATATATTTT. V usage is TRBV6-5 and J usage is TRBJ1-3, with 8 bases fitting TRBD1. The CDR3 spans 14 residues. Germline values: CDR1 MNHEY, CDR2 SVGAGI. V was clipped by 6 bases and J by 4 bases; unmatched bases: 5.

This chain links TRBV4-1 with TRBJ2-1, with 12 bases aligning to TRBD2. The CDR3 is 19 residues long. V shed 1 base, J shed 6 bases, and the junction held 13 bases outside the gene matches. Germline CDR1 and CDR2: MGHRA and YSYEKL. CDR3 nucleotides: TGCGCCAGCAGCCAAGTGGGAGCTAGCGGGAGGGCCGAGGTCAATGAGCAGTTCTTC. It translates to CASSQVGASGRAEVNEQFF.

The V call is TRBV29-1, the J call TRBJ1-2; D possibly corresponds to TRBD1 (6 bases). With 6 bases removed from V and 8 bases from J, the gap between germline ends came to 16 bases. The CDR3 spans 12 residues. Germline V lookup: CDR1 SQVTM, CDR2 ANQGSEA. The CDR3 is CSVPDRYGGYTF. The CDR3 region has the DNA TGCAGCGTCCCCGACAGGTATGGGGGCTACACCTTC. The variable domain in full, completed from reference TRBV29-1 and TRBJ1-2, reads SAVISQKPSRDICQRGTSLTIQCQVDSQVTMMFWYRQQPGQSLTLIATANQGSEATYESGFVIDKFPISRPNLTFSTLTVSNMSPEDSSIYLCSVPDRYGGYTFGSGTRLTVV.

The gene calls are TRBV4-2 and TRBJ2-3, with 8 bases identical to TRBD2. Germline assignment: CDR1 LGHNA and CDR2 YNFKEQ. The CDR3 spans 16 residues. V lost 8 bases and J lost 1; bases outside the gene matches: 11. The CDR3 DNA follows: TGTGCCAGCGGAACCACTTGGCGGGAGGGCACAGATACGCAGTATTTT. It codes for CASGTTWREGTDTQYF.

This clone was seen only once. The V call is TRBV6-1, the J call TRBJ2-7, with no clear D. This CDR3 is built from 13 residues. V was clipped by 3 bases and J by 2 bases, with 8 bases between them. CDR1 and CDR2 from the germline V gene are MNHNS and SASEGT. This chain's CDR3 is CASSDEAPYEQYF. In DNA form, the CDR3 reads TGTGCCAGCAGTGACGAGGCCCCCTACGAGCAGTACTTC.

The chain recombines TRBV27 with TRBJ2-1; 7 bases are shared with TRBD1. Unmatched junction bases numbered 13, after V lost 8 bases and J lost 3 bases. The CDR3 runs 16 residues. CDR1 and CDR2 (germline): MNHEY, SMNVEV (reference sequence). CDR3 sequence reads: CASARQGPTYYNEQFF. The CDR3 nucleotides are TGTGCCAGCGCCAGACAGGGTCCCACTTACTACAATGAGCAGTTCTTC.

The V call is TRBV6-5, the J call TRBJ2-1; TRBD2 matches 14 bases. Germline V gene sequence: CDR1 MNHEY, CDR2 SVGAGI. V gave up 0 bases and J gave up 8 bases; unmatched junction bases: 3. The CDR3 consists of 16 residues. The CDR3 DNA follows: TGTGCCAGCAGTTACTCAGGGACTAGCGGGAGATATGAGCAGTTCTTC. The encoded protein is CASSYSGTSGRYEQFF.

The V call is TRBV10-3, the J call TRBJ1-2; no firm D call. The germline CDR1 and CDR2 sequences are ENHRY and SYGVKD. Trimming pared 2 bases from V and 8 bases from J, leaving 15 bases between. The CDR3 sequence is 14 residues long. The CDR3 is CAISEPTDGEGYTF. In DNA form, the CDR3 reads TGTGCCATCAGTGAGCCCACTGACGGAGAAGGCTACACCTTC.